This T cell receptor beta chain was found in a study of blood T cells in healthy people across ages. Broader study findings: Diversity was higher, and naive CD4+ cells more numerous, in long-lived donors than in aged donors.

The sample holds many counts of this clonotype. Its specificity is unknown. The use of a sample-barcoded 5' primer and a J-beta primer mix characterized a second PCR of about 7 to 12 cycles. TCRdb independently ran MiXCR on the 5' RACE reads; one entry per CDR3 protein. The table includes roughly 680,000 distinct CDR3 sequences, roughly 20% detected once. V was shortened by 5 bases and J by 2 bases, with 14 bases between the two germline ends. Per germline, CDR1 SGHRS and CDR2 YFSETQ. The CDR3 runs to 14 residues. The receptor's source is a man between 70 and 80 years old in good health. Sequencing input: blood. V is TRBV5-1 and J is TRBJ2-7; a weak D match, TRBD2 (6 bases). CDR3 sequence (DNA): TGCGCCAGCAGGCTTAATAGCGGAACCTACGAGCAGTACTTC. Translated: CASRLNSGTYEQYF.